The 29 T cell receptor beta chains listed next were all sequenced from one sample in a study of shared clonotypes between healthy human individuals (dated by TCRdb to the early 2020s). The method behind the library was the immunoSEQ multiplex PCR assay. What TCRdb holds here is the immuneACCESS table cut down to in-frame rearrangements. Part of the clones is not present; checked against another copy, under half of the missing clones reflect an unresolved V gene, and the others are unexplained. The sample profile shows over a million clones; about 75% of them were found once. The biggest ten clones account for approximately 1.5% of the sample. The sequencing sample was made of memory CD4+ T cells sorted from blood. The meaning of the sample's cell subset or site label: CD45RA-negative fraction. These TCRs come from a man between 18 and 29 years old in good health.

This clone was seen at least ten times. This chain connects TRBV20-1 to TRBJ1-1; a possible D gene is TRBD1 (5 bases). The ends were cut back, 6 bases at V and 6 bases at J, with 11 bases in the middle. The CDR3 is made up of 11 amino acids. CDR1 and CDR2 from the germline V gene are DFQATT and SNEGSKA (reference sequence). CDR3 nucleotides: TGCAGTGCCCCGGACAAAGCTGAAGCTTTCTTT. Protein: CSAPDKAEAFF.

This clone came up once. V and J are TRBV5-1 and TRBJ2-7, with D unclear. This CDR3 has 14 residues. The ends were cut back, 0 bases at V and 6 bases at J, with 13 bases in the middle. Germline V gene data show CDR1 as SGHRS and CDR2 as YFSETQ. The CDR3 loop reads CASSLGSGYGEQYF. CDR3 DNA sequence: TGCGCCAGCAGCTTGGGATCGGGTTATGGCGAGCAGTACTTC.

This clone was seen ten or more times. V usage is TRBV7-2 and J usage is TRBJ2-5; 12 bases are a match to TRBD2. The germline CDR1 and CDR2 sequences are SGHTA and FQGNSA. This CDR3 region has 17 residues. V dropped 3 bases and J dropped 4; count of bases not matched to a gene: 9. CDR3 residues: CASSLASGGVRRETQYF. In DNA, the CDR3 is TGTGCCAGCAGCTTGGCTAGCGGGGGGGTTAGAAGAGAGACCCAGTACTTC.

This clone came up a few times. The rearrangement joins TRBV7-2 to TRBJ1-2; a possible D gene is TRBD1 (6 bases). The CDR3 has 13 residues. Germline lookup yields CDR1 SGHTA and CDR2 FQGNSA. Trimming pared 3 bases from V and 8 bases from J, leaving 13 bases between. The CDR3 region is CASSLGALGGYTF. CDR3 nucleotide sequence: TGTGCCAGCAGCTTGGGGGCGCTGGGGGGCTACACCTTC. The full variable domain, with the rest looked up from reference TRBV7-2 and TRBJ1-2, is GAGVSQSPSNKVTEKGKDVELRCDPISGHTALYWYRQSLGQGLEFLIYFQGNSAPDKSGLPSDRFSAERTGGSVSTLTIQRTQQEDSAVYLCASSLGALGGYTFGSGTRLTVV.

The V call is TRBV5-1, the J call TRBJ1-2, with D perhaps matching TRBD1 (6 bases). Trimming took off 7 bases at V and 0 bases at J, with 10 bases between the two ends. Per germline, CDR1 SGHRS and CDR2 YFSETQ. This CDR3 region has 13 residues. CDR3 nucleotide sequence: TGCGCCAGCGGTCAGGGGTCTAACTATGGCTACACCTTC. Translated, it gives CASGQGSNYGYTF.

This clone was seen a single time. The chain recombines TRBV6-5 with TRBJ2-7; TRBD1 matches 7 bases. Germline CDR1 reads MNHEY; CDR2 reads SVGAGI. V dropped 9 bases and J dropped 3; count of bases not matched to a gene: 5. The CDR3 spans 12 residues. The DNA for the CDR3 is TGTGCCAGTACAGGGGCGAGCTACGAGCAGTACTTC. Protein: CASTGASYEQYF.

The DNA for the CDR3 is TGTGCCAGCAGGCAGATGGGGGGAATCGGTCAGCCCCAGCATTTT. It codes for CASRQMGGIGQPQHF. J is TRBJ1-5 and V is TRBV6-1; weak D call: TRBD1 (5 bases). This CDR3 has 15 amino acids. Trimming took 6 bases from V and 6 from J, leaving 18 bases between them. The germline CDR1 and CDR2 sequences are MNHNS and SASEGT.

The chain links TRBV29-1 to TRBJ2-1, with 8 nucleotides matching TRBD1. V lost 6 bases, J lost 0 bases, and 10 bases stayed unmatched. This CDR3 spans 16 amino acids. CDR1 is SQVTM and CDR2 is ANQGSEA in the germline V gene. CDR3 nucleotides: TGCAGCGTACTGACAGGGGTGCTGAGCTCCTACAATGAGCAGTTCTTC. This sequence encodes CSVLTGVLSSYNEQFF.

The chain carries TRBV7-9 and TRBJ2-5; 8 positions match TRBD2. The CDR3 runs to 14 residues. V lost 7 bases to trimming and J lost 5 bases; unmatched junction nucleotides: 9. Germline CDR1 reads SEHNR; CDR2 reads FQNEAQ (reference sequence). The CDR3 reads CASTPGLGQETQYF. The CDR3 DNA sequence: TGTGCCAGCACCCCGGGACTAGGGCAGGAGACCCAGTACTTC.

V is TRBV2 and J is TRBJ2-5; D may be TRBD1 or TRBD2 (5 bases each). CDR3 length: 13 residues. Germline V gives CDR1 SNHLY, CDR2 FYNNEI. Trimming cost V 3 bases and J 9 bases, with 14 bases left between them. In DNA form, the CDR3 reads TGTGCCAGCAGTGACTCTTGGGGGTCGGCCCAGTACTTC. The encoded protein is CASSDSWGSAQYF.

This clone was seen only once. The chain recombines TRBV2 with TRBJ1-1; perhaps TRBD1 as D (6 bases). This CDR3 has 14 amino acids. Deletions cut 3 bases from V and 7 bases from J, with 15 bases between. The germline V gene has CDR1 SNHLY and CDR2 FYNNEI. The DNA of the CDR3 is TGTGCCAGCAGTGAGGGCAGGGGTTTGGGTGAAGCTTTCTTT. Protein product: CASSEGRGLGEAFF.

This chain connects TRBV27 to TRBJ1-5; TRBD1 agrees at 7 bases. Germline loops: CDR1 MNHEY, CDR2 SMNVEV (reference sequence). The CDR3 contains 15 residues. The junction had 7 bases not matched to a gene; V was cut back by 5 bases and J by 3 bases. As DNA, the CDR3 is TGTGCCAGCAGTGCCCGGGACAGACCCAATCAGCCCCAGCATTTT. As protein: CASSARDRPNQPQHF.

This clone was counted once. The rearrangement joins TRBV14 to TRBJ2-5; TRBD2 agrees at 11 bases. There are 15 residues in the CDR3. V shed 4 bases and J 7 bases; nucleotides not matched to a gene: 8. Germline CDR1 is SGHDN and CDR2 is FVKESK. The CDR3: CASSPRLAGMGTQYF. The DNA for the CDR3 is TGTGCCAGCAGCCCTCGACTAGCGGGAATGGGGACCCAGTACTTC.

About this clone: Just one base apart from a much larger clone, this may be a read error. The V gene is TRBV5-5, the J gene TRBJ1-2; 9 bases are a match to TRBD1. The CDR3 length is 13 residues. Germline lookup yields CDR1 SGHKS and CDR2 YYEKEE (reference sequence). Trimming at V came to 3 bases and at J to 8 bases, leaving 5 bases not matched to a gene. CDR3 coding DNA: TGTGCCAGCAGCTACAGGGGGCTTAGCGGCTACACCTTC. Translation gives CASSYRGLSGYTF.

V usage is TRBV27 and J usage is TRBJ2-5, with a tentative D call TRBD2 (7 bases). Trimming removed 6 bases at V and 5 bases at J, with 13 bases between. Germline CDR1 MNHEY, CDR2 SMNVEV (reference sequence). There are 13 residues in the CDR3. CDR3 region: CASSRGAGETQYF. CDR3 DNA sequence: TGTGCCAGCAGCCGGGGGGCGGGGGAGACCCAGTACTTC.

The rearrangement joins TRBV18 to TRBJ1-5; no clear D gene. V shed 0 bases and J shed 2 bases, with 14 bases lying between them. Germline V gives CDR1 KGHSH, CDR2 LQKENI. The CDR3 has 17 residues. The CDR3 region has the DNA TGTGCCAGCTCACCACCTTCTCCCGGGGAGGGCAATCAGCCCCAGCATTTT. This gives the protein CASSPPSPGEGNQPQHF. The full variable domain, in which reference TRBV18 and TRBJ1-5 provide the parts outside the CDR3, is NAGVMQNPRHLVRRRGQEARLRCSPMKGHSHVYWYRQLPEEGLKFMVYLQKENIIDESGMPKERFSAEFPKEGPSILRIQQVVRGDSAAYFCASSPPSPGEGNQPQHFGDGTRLSIL.

The CDR3 DNA reads TGCGCCAGCAGTGACCGAGGACTAGCCTCCTACGAGCAGTACTTC. It yields the protein CASSDRGLASYEQYF. The V and J genes are TRBV10-2 and TRBJ2-7; 8 positions match TRBD2. CDR3 length: 15 residues. Germline loops: CDR1 WSHSY, CDR2 SAAADI. J was trimmed by 0 bases and V by 3 bases; bases with no gene match: 4.

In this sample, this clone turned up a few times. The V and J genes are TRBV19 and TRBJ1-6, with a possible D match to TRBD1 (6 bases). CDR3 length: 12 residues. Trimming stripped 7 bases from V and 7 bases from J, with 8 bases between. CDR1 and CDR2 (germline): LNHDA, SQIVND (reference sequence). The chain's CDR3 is CASKGGNSPLHF. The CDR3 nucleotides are TGTGCCAGTAAAGGGGGAAATTCACCCCTCCACTTT.

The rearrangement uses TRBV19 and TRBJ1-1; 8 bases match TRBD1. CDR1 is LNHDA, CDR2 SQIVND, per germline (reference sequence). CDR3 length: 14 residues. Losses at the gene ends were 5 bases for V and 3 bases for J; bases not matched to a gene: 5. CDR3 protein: CASSHRGVDTEAFF. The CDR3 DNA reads TGTGCCAGTAGTCACAGGGGGGTGGACACTGAAGCTTTCTTT.

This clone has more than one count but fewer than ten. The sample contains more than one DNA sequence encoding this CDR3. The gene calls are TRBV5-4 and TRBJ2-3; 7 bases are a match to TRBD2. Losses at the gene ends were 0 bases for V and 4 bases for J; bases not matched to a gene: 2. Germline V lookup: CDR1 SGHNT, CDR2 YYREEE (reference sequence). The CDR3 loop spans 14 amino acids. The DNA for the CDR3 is TGTGCCAGCAGCTTGGCTGGACTAGCAGATACGCAGTATTTT. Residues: CASSLAGLADTQYF.

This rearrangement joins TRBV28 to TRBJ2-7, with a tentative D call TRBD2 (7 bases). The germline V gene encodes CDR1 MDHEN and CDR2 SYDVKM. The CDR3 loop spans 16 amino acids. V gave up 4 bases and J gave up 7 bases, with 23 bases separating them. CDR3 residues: CASSSRGGGGKGEQYF. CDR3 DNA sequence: TGTGCCAGCAGTTCTCGAGGAGGGGGAGGGAAAGGGGAGCAGTACTTC.

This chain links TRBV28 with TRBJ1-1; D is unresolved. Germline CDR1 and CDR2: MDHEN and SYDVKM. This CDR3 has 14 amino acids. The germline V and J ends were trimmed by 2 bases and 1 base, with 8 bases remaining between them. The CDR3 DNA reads TGTGCCAGCAGTTTACCACACAGGAACACTGAAGCTTTCTTT. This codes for CASSLPHRNTEAFF.

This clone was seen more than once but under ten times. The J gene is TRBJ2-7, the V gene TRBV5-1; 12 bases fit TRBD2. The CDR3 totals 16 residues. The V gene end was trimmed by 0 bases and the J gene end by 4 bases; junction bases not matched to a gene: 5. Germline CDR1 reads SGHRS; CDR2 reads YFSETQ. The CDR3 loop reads CASSLGLAGERYEQYF. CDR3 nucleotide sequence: TGCGCCAGCAGCTTGGGACTAGCGGGAGAGCGGTACGAGCAGTACTTC.

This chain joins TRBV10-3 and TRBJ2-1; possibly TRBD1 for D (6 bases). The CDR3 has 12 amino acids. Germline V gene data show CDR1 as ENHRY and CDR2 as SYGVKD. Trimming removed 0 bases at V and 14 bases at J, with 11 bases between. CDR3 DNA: TGTGCCATCAGTGAGTCATGGGACAATAAGTTCTTC. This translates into CAISESWDNKFF.

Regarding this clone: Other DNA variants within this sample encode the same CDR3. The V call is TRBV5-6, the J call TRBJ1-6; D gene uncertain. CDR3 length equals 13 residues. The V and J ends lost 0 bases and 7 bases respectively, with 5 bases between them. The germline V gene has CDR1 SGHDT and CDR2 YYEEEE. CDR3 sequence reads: CASSLGVNSPLHF. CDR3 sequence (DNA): TGTGCCAGCAGCTTGGGGGTAAATTCACCCCTCCACTTT. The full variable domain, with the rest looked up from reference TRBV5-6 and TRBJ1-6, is DAGVTQSPTHLIKTRGQQVTLRCSPKSGHDTVSWYQQALGQGPQFIFQYYEEEERQRGNFPDRFSGHQFPNYSSELNVNALLLGDSALYLCASSLGVNSPLHFGNGTRLTVT.

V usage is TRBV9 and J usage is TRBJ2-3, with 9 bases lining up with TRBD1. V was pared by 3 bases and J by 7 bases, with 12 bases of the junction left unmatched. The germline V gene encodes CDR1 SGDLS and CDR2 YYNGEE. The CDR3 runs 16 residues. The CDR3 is CASSAGTGTGSNTQYF. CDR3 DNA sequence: TGTGCCAGCAGCGCTGGAACCGGGACAGGGTCCAATACGCAGTATTTT.

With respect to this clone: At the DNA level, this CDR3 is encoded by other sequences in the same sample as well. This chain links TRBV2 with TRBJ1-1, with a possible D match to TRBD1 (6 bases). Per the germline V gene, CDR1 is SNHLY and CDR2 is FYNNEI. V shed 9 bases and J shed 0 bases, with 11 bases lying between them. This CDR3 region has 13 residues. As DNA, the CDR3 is TGTGCCAGTGGAGGACAGTTGAACACTGAAGCTTTCTTT. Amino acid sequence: CASGGQLNTEAFF.

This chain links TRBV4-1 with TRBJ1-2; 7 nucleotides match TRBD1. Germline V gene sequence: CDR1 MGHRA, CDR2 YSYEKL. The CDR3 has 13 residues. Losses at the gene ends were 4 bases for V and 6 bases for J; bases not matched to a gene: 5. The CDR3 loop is CASSRAGTDGYTF. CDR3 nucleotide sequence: TGCGCCAGCAGCCGCGCCGGGACAGATGGCTACACCTTC.

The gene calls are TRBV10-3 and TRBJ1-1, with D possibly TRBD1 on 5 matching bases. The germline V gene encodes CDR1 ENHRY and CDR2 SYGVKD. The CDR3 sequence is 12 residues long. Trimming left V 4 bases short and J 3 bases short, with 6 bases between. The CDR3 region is CAISGGYTEAFF. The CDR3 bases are TGTGCCATCAGTGGGGGGTACACTGAAGCTTTCTTT.